The source of this TCR beta chain is a study of T cell repertoires in cytomegalovirus infection. Study overall: CMV infection together with matching HLA type was indicated by public TCR beta signatures. Study observations and caveats: Summed frequency of shared TCR beta families picked out CMV carriers who also had the relevant HLA. Predominance within the ex vivo response was attributable to HLA-C-restricted CMV-specific TCR beta clonotypes.

Deletions cut 2 bases from V and 0 bases from J, with 7 bases between. This CDR3 region has 14 residues. TCRdb reanalysed the reads using MiXCR and keeps one entry per CDR3 protein. The sample records about 110,000 distinct CDR3 sequences, 10% being singletons. This clonotype occurred many times. What it recognizes is unknown. The chain joins TRBV12-3 or TRBV12-4 to TRBJ1-1; no clear D. The sequence came from a human donor in good health (CMV status not recorded). Some clones in this sample may be carry-over from other donors' samples. Sequences were obtained from PBMCs, sequenced either directly or after in vitro stimulation (not recorded which). DNA for the CDR3: TGTGCCAGCAGTTTAATAGGGATGAACACTGAAGCTTTCTTT. It codes for CASSLIGMNTEAFF.